A selection of T cell receptor beta chains follows, all from one sample in a study of STAT5B mutations in CD4+ large granular lymphocyte leukemia. The data were produced by immunoSEQ multiplex PCR, yet TCRdb's version contains in-frame clones alone and is incomplete. The sample yields tens of thousands of clones, roughly 80% seen once. The sequencing sample was made of CD4+ T cells from blood buffy coats. Source of these receptors: a human donor in good health. CDR3s include the opening cysteine and the closing phenylalanine or tryptophan. A D gene is named only where the DNA matches it firmly. Clone size is given for some rows only: seen once, a few or many times, or a class if the clone is expanded.

j_call	v_call	clone_size	d_call	cdr3_nt	cdr3_aa
TRBJ2-1	TRBV9	NA	TRBD1	TGTGCCAGCAGCGGCCGGGACAGCTACAATGAGCAGTTCTTC	CASSGRDSYNEQFF
TRBJ1-2	TRBV11-1	NA	NA	TGTGCCAGCAGCTCCACAGGGACCTCCAACTATGGCTACACCTTC	CASSSTGTSNYGYTF
TRBJ1-2	TRBV4-1	NA	TRBD1	TGCGCCAGCAGCCGAGAACAGGGGTATGGCTACACCTTC	CASSREQGYGYTF
TRBJ2-1	TRBV6-1	NA	TRBD2	TGTGCCAGCAGTGCGACTAGCGCGGGGGGCAATGAGCAGTTCTTC	CASSATSAGGNEQFF
TRBJ2-7	TRBV6-1	few	NA	TGTGCCAGCAGTGATACCTACGAGCAGTACTTC	CASSDTYEQYF
TRBJ2-7	TRBV12-5	NA	TRBD1	TGTGCTAGTGGTTTGGTATTTGACAGGGGGCCCTACGAGCAGTACTTC	CASGLVFDRGPYEQYF
TRBJ2-3	TRBV10-3	once	NA	TGTGCCATCAGCGCGGGAACCACAGATACGCAGTATTTT	CAISAGTTDTQYF
TRBJ2-1	TRBV2	NA	TRBD2	TGTGCCAGCGTAGGTCTAGCGGGGGCCTTTAGCGATGAGCAGTTCTTC	CASVGLAGAFSDEQFF
TRBJ2-1	TRBV7-2	NA	NA	TGTGCCAGCAGTAGGGGGAATGAGCAGTTCTTC	CASSRGNEQFF
TRBJ2-5	TRBV19	once	TRBD2	TGTGCCAGTAGTCTGGGACTAGCGGGATCCGGCCTCGTGGAGACCCAGTACTTC	CASSLGLAGSGLVETQYF
TRBJ1-4	TRBV5-4	NA	NA	TGTGCCAGCACCACGGACGGGAGCGAAAAACTGTTTTTT	CASTTDGSEKLFF
TRBJ2-1	TRBV11-2	NA	TRBD2	TGTGCCAGCAGCTTGAGGACTAGCGGGAGTGGTGAGCAGTTCTTC	CASSLRTSGSGEQFF
TRBJ2-3	TRBV21-1	once	NA	TGTGCCAGCAGCAAAGGTTCAGATACGCAGTATTTT	CASSKGSDTQYF
TRBJ1-5	TRBV28	few	NA	TGTGCCAGCAACTTCGGACGGGTTCAGCCCCAGCATTTT	CASNFGRVQPQHF
TRBJ1-1	TRBV7-2	NA	NA	TGTGCCAGCAGCTTAGCGGGGGCGAACACTGAAGCTTTCTTT	CASSLAGANTEAFF
TRBJ1-2	TRBV5-5	NA	TRBD1	TGTGCCAGCAGCTTGACCTCCGGGACAGCTACTAACTATGGCTACACCTTC	CASSLTSGTATNYGYTF
TRBJ2-3	TRBV5-1	NA	NA	TGCGCCAGCAGCTTAGGGTCTAGCTGGGGAGATACGCAGTATTTT	CASSLGSSWGDTQYF
TRBJ2-3	TRBV6-1	NA	NA	TGTGCCAGCAGTGTCTCTCAGAACACAGATACGCAGTATTTT	CASSVSQNTDTQYF
TRBJ2-2	TRBV11-3	NA	NA	TGTGCCAGCAGTTACTCCGGACAGATCACCGGGGAGCTGTTTTTT	CASSYSGQITGELFF
TRBJ2-1	TRBV2	NA	NA	TGTGCCAGCAGTGAACTCAATGAGCAGTTCTTC	CASSELNEQFF
TRBJ2-5	TRBV13	NA	TRBD1	TGTGCCAGCAGCCGACAGGGACGGGAGACCCAGTACTTC	CASSRQGRETQYF
TRBJ1-1	TRBV11-1	few	NA	TGTGCCAGCAGCCCCGAAGTCGTAGCTCGTGAAGCTTTCTTT	CASSPEVVAREAFF
TRBJ1-2	TRBV7-6	NA	NA	TGTGCCAGCAGCCCACAGGAATACTATGGCTACACCTTC	CASSPQEYYGYTF
TRBJ1-1	TRBV6-1	NA	TRBD1	TGTGCCAGCAGTGCGACAGGGCGAACTGAAGCTTTCTTT	CASSATGRTEAFF
TRBJ2-6	TRBV5-1	few	NA	TGCGCCAGCAGCTTGGACAGCTCTGGGGCCAACGTCCTGACTTTC	CASSLDSSGANVLTF
TRBJ2-7	TRBV5-6	once	TRBD1	TGTGCCAGCAGCTTCCTGGACAGGGAGGAGGAGCAGTACTTC	CASSFLDREEEQYF
TRBJ1-2	TRBV6-1	NA	TRBD1	TGTGCCAGCAGTGAAACAGGGGGGAACTATGGCTACACCTTC	CASSETGGNYGYTF
TRBJ2-7	TRBV5-1	NA	NA	TGCGCCAGCCGATCAGGTCCTTTCGAGCAGTACTTC	CASRSGPFEQYF
TRBJ2-7	TRBV6-6	once	NA	TGTGCCAGCAGTTACTCTTTACAGGGAACCTACGAGCAGTACTTC	CASSYSLQGTYEQYF
TRBJ1-6	TRBV4-2	once	TRBD1	TGTGCCAGCAGCCAAGTCGACAGGGGTAGCCATAATTCACCCCTCCACTTT	CASSQVDRGSHNSPLHF
TRBJ2-2	TRBV7-9	NA	NA	TGTGCCAGCAGCTTAGGCGAAAGTTCCGGGGAGCTGTTTTTT	CASSLGESSGELFF
TRBJ2-7	TRBV5-8	NA	NA	TGTGCCAGCAGCTTGGCCCCAGGCTTTTACGAGCAGTACTTC	CASSLAPGFYEQYF
TRBJ2-3	TRBV7-3	NA	TRBD2	TGTGCCAGCAGCTTAGGGGCGGGGGGGACCACAGATACGCAGTATTTT	CASSLGAGGTTDTQYF
TRBJ1-1	TRBV6-1	NA	TRBD1	TGTGCCAGCAAAGCGGGACAGGTAAACACTGAAGCTTTCTTT	CASKAGQVNTEAFF
TRBJ1-1	TRBV5-1	few	NA	TGCGCCAGCAGCTTACATACGAACACTGAAGCTTTCTTT	CASSLHTNTEAFF
TRBJ2-7	TRBV13	NA	NA	TGTGCCAGCAGCCCCGCGGCCAACCCCCTGGAGCAGTACTTC	CASSPAANPLEQYF